This T cell receptor beta chain appears in the sequencing data of a study of T cells in Graves' hyperthyroidism and ophthalmopathy. Overall study context: Blood was drawn when the patient was first diagnosed and still untreated.

Trimming pared 7 bases from V and 3 bases from J, leaving 6 bases between. CDR1 and CDR2 (germline): WSHSY, SAAADI. The CDR3 length is 12 residues. This clonotype came up many times. There were TCR beta CDR3 regions amplified from RNA transcripts. With the HTBI primer set, the TCR CDR3 went through a first round of RT-PCR. A single record per CDR3 protein comes from TCRdb applying MiXCR to the multiplex PCR reads. The table includes about 96,000 distinct CDR3 sequences, 51% detected once. Over 18 months, lack of ophthalmopathy progression marked Graves' hyperthyroidism as stable. Exclusion followed for patients with uncontrolled infection, other autoimmune disease, pregnancy or lactation. About 10 ml fresh peripheral blood yielded the PBMCs.

This sequence originates from a woman aged 40 to 49 with Graves' hyperthyroidism. This rearrangement joins TRBV10-2 to TRBJ1-4; D remains ambiguous. The sample comprised blood. The CDR3 reads CASTSPNEKLFF. CDR3 in DNA: TGCGCCAGCACGAGCCCTAATGAAAAACTGTTTTTT.